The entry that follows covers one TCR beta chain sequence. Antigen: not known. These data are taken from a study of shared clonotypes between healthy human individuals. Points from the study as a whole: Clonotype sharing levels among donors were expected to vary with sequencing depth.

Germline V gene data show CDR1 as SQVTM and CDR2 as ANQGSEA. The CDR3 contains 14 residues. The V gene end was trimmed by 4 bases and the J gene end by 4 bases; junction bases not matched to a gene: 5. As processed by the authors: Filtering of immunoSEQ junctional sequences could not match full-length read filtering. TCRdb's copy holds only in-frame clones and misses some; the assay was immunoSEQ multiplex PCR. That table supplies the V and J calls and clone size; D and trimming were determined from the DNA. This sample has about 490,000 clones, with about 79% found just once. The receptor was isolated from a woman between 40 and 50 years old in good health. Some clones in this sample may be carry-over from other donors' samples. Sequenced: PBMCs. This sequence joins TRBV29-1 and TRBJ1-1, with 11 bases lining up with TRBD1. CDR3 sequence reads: CSVGGGTGGTEAFF. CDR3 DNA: TGCAGCGTTGGAGGGGGGACAGGGGGCACTGAAGCTTTCTTT.